This T cell receptor beta chain appears in the sequencing data of a study of blood T cells in healthy people across ages. Points from the study as a whole: Calculation of diversity from one million T cells yielded estimates considered to be underestimates. Getting older went along with TCR beta diversity per million T cells dropping roughly linearly.

The CDR3 is 16 amino acids. Germline values: CDR1 MNHEY, CDR2 SMNVEV (reference sequence). J lost 4 bases, V lost 5 bases, and 9 bases had no gene match. With a J-beta primer mix and a sample-barcoded 5' primer, a second PCR ran about 6 to 11 cycles. TCRdb ran MiXCR on the 5' RACE reads and lists one entry per CDR3 protein. The profile covers over a million distinct CDR3 sequences, with 40% to 50% appearing a single time and 18% taken by the ten largest. On this clonotype itself: The target antigen is unknown.

Sequenced sample: blood. This clonotype was sampled from a woman aged 55-75 years in good health. The V call is TRBV27, the J call TRBJ2-5; TRBD2 agrees at 11 bases. The CDR3 region is CASSPISGRAPETQYF. DNA of the CDR3: TGTGCCAGCAGTCCAATTAGCGGGAGGGCCCCAGAGACCCAGTACTTC.